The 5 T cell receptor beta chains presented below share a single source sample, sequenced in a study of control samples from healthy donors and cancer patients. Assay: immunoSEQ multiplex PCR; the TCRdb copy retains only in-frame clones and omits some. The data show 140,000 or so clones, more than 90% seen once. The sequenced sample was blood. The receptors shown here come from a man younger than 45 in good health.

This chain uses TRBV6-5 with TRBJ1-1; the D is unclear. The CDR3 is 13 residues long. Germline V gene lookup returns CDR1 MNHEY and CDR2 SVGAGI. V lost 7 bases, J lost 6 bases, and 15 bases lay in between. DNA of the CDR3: TGTGCCAGCATCCCGCCGGGATCGGCTGAAGCTTTCTTT. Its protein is CASIPPGSAEAFF.

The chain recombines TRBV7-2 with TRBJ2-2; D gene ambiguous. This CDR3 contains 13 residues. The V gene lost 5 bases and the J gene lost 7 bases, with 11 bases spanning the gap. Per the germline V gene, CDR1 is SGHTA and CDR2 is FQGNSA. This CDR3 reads CASSSRVGGELFF. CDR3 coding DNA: TGTGCCAGCAGCAGCCGGGTGGGCGGGGAGCTGTTTTTT.

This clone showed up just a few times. CDR3 amino acids: CASSLVAGGARGYTF. The CDR3, as DNA: TGTGCCAGCAGCTTGGTCGCAGGGGGGGCCCGAGGCTACACCTTC. The V call is TRBV7-9, the J call TRBJ1-2; TRBD1 aligns across 7 bases. Germline V gives CDR1 SEHNR, CDR2 FQNEAQ (reference sequence). This CDR3 has 15 amino acids. The trim removed 3 bases at V and 8 bases at J, leaving 12 bases unmatched.

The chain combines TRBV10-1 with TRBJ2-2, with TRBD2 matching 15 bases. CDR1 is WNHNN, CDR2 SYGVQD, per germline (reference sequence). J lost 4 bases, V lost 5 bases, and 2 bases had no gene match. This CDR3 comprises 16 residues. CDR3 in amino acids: CASSPGLAGGTGELFF. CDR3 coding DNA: TGCGCCAGCAGTCCGGGACTAGCGGGGGGCACCGGGGAGCTGTTTTTT.

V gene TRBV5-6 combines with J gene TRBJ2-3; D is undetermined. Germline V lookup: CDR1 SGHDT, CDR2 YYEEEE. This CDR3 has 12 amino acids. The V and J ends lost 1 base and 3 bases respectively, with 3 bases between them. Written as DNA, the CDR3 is TGTGCCAGCAGCTTGAAGACAGATACGCAGTATTTT. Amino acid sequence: CASSLKTDTQYF.